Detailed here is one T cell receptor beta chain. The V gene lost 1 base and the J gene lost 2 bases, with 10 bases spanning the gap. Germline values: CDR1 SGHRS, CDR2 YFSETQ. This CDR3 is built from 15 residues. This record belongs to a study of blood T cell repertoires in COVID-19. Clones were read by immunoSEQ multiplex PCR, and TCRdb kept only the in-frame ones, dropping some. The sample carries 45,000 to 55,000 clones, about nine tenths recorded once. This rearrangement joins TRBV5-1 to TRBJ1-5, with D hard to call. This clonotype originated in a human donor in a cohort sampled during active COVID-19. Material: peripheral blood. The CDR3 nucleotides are TGCGCCAGCAGCTTGTCCGGGGTCGGCAATCAGCCCCAGCATTTT. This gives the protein CASSLSGVGNQPQHF.